This T cell receptor beta chain originates from a study of identical twins. In its sample, this clonotype was seen a few times. TCRdb analysed the 5' RACE reads with MiXCR anew, one entry per CDR3 protein. This table holds some 190,000 distinct CDR3 sequences, approximately 16% found once. This same sample was also taken into another study, of T cells expressing NK-cell markers. This second report adds: The study drew TCR beta repertoires from sorted CD3+CD56+NKG2C+, CD3+CD56+NKG2C- and CD3+CD56-NKG2C+ T cells.

The TCR originated in a young woman in good health. Specimen: CD8+ T cells sorted from blood.

CDR3: CASSQEEGGLNTGELFF. CDR3 nucleotide sequence: TGTGCCAGCAGCCAAGAGGAGGGGGGCCTAAACACCGGGGAGCTGTTTTTT. This chain joins TRBV3-1 and TRBJ2-2, with D possibly called TRBD1 or TRBD2 (6 bases each). The CDR3 is made up of 17 amino acids. Germline V gene data show CDR1 as LGHDT and CDR2 as YNNKEL (reference sequence). V shed 0 bases and J shed 2 bases, with 13 bases lying between them.